This T cell receptor (beta chain) is from a study of blood T cell repertoires in COVID-19. Background on the study: The cDNA or gDNA used as material had been derived from T cells, B-cell-depleted T cells, or PBMCs.

Followed longitudinally, the Seattle patients had been enrolled during active infection. V lost 3 bases and J 0 bases, leaving 15 bases between the germline ends. Germline values: CDR1 MNHNS, CDR2 SASEGT. The CDR3 runs to 17 residues. Per the study methods: Reference gene primer amplification yielded estimated nucleated cell counts. The method was immunoSEQ multiplex PCR; TCRdb's version includes in-frame clones alone and lacks a portion of them. The V and J calls and clone size are taken from that table; D and trimming were inferred from the DNA. The data contain fewer than 700,000 clones, roughly nine tenths of them seen just once; the ten biggest clones take up roughly 8.3%.

The origin of this receptor is a woman between 45 and 65 years old with COVID-19, enrolled during active disease. Sequences were obtained from peripheral blood. The chain is built from TRBV6-1 and TRBJ1-5, with D unresolved. The CDR3 loop reads CASSDSPTIYSNQPQHF. CDR3 nucleotide sequence: TGTGCCAGCAGTGACAGTCCCACCATTTATAGCAATCAGCCCCAGCATTTT.